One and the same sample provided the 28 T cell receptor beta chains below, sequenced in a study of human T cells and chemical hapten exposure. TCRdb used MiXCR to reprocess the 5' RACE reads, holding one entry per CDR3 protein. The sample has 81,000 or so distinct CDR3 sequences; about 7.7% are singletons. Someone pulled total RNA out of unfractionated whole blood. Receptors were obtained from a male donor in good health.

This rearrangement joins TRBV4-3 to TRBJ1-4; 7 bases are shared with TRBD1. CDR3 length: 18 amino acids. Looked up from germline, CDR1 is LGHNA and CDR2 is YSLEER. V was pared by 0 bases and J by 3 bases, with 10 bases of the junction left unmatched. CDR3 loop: CASSQELGGRGPNEKLFF. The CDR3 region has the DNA TGCGCCAGCAGCCAAGAACTAGGGGGCCGGGGGCCTAATGAAAAACTGTTTTTT.

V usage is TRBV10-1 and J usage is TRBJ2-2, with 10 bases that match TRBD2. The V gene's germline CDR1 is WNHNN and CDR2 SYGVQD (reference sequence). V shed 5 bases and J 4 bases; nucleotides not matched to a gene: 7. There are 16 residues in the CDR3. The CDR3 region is CASSPTIAGGTGELFF. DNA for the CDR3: TGCGCCAGCAGTCCTACCATAGCGGGAGGCACCGGGGAGCTGTTTTTT.

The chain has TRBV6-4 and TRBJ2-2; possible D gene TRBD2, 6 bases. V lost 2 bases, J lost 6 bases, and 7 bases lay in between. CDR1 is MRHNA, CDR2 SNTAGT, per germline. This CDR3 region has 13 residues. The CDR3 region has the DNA TGTGCCAGCAGTGACCGGGACTCCGGGGAGCTGTTTTTT. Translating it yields CASSDRDSGELFF.

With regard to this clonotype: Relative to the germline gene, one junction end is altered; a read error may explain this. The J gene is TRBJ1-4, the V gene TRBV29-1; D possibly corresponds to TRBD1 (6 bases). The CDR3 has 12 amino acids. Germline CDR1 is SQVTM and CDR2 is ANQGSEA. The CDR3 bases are TGCAGCGTCCCGACAGGCGAGGACGGGGTTCTTTTT. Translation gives CSVPTGEDGVLF.

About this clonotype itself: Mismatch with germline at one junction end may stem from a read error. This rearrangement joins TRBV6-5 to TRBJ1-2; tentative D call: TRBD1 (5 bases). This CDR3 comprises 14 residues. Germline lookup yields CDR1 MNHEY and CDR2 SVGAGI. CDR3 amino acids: CASSSAGTNYGDTF. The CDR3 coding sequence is TGTGCCAGCAGTTCAGCAGGGACTAACTATGGCGACACCTTC.

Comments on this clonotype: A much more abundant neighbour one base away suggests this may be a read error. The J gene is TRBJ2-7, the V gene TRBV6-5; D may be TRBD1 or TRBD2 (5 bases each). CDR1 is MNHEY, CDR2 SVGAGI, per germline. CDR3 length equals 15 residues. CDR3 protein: CASSPGPGYFYEQCF. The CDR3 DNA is TGTGCCAGCAGCCCGGGACCTGGGTACTTCTACGAGCAGTGCTTC.

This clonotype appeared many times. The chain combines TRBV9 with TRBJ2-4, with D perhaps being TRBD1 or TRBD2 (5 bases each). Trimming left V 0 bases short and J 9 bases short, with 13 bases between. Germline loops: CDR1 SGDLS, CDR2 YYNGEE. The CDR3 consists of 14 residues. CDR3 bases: TGTGCCAGCAGCGTAGGACACACAGGAGGCATTCAGTACTTC. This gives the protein CASSVGHTGGIQYF.

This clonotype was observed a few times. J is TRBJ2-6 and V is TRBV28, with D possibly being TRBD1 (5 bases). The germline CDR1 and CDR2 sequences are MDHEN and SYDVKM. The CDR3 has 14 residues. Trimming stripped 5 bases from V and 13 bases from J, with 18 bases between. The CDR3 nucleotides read TGTGCCAGCAGTCCACGGACATCCGCCTCGGTCCTGACTTTC. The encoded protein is CASSPRTSASVLTF.

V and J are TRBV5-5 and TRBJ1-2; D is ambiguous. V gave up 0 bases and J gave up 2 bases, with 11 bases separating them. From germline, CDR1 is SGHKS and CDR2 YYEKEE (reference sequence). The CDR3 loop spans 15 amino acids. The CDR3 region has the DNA TGTGCCAGCAGCTTGGCCCCAGGTTTCAACTATGGCTACACCTTC. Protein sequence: CASSLAPGFNYGYTF.

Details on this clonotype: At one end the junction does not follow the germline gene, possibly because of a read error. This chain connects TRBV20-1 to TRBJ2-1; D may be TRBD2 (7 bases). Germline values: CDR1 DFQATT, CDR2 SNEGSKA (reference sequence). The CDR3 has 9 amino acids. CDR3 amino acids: CSAGGETNF. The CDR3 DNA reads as TGCAGTGCAGGGGGGGAGACAAATTTC.

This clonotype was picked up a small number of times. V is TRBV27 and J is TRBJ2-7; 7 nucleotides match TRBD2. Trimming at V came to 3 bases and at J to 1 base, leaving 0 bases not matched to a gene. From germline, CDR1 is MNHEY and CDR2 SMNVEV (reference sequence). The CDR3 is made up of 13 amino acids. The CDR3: CASSFGGSYEQYF. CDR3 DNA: TGTGCCAGCAGTTTCGGGGGGTCCTACGAGCAGTACTTC.

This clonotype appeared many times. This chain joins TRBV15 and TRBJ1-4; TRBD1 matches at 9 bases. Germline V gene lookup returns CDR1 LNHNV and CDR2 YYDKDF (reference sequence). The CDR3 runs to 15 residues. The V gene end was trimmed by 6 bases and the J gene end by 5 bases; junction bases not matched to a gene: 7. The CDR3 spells CATRPHRGRNEKLFF. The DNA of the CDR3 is TGTGCCACCAGGCCCCACAGGGGGCGGAATGAAAAACTGTTTTTT.

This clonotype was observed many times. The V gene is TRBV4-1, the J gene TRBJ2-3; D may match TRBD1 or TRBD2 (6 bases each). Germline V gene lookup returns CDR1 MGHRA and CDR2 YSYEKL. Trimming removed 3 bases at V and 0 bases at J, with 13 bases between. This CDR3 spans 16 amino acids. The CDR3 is CASSHAGGGSTDTQYF. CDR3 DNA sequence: TGCGCCAGCAGCCATGCCGGGGGCGGAAGCACAGATACGCAGTATTTT.

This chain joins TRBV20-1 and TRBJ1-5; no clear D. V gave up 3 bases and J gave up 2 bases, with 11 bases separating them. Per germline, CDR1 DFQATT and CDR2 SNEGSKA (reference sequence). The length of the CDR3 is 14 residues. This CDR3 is CSASRPEGNQPQHF. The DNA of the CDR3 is TGCAGTGCTAGCCGGCCTGAGGGCAATCAGCCCCAGCATTTT.

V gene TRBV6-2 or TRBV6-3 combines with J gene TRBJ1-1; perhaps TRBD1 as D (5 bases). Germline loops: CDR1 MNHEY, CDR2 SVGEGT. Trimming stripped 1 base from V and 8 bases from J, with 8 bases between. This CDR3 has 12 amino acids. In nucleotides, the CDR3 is TGTGCCAGCAGTTACTGGGGCGCAGAAGCTTTCTTT. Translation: CASSYWGAEAFF.

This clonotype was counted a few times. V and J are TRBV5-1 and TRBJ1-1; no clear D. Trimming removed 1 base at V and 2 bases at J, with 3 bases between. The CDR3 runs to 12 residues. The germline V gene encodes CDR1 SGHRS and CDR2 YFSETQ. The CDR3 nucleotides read TGCGCCAGCAGCTTGCAAAACACTGAAGCTTTCTTT. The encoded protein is CASSLQNTEAFF. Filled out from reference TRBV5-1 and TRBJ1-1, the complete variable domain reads KAGVTQTPRYLIKTRGQQVTLSCSPISGHRSVSWYQQTPGQGLQFLFEYFSETQRNKGNFPGRFSGRQFSNSRSEMNVSTLELGDSALYLCASSLQNTEAFFGQGTRLTVV.

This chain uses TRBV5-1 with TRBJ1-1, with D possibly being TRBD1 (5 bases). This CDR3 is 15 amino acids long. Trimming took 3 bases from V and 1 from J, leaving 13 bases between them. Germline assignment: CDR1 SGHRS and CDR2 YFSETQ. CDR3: CASSSFGGENTEAFF. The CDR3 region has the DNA TGCGCCAGCAGCTCATTTGGGGGGGAGAACACTGAAGCTTTCTTT.

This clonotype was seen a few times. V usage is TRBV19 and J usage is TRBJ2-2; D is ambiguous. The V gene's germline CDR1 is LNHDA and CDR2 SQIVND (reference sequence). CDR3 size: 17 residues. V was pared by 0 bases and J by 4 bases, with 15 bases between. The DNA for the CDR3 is TGTGCCAGTAGTATAGATCAGCTTGGGCCTCGCACCGGGGAGCTGTTTTTT. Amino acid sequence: CASSIDQLGPRTGELFF.

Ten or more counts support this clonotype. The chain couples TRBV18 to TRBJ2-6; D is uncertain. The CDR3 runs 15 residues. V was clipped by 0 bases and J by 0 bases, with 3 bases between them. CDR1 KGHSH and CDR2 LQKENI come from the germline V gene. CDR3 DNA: TGTGCCAGCTCACCACCCAACTCTGGGGCCAACGTCCTGACTTTC. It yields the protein CASSPPNSGANVLTF.

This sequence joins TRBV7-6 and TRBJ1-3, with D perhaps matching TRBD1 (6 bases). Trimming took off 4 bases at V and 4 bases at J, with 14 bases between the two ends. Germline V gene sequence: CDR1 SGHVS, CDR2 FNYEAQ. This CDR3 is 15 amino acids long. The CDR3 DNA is TGTGCCAGCAGCTCCACCGGGGGCAGAGGAAACACCATATATTTT. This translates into CASSSTGGRGNTIYF.

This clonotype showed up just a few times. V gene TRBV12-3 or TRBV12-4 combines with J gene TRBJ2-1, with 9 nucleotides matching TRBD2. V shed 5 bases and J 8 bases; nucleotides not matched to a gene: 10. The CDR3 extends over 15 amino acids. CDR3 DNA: TGTGCCAGCAGTCCCCCCGGGGCGGGAGGGGATGAGCAGTTCTTC. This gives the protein CASSPPGAGGDEQFF.

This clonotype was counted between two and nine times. This chain's CDR3 is CASSLDRTQETQYF. CDR3 sequence (DNA): TGCGCCAGCAGCTTGGACAGGACCCAAGAGACCCAGTACTTC. This chain connects TRBV5-1 to TRBJ2-5, with D possibly being TRBD1 (5 bases). Trimming removed 0 bases at V and 1 base at J, with 7 bases between. CDR3 length equals 14 residues. Germline V lookup: CDR1 SGHRS, CDR2 YFSETQ.

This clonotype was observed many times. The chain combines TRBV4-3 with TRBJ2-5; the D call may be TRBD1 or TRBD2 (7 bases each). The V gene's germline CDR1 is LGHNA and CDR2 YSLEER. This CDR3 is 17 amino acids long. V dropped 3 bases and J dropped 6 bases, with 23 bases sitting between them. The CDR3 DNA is TGCGCCAGCAGCCACCTTGGCCCAGGGGGGGGCAAACAGACCCAGTACTTC. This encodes CASSHLGPGGGKQTQYF.

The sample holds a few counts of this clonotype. CDR3 amino acids: CASSLVASSTDTQYF. The CDR3 coding sequence is TGTGCCAGCAGTTTGGTGGCCAGCTCCACAGATACGCAGTATTTT. This chain joins TRBV12-3 or TRBV12-4 and TRBJ2-3; D ambiguous. The CDR3 covers 15 residues. The V and J ends lost 3 bases and 2 bases respectively, with 12 bases between them.

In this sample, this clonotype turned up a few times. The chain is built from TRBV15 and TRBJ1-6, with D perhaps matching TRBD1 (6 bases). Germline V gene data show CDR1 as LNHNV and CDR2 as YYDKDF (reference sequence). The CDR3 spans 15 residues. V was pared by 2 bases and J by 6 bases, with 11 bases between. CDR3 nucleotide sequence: TGTGCCACCAGCAGAACAGCAGGGGTTAATTCACCCCTCCACTTT. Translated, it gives CATSRTAGVNSPLHF.

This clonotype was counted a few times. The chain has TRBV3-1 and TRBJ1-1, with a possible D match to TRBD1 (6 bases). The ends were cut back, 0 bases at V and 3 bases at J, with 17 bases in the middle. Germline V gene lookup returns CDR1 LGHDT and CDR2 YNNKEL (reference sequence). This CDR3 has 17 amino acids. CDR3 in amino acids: CASSQDLSRGCYTEAFF. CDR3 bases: TGTGCCAGCAGCCAAGATCTTAGCAGGGGTTGTTACACTGAAGCTTTCTTT.

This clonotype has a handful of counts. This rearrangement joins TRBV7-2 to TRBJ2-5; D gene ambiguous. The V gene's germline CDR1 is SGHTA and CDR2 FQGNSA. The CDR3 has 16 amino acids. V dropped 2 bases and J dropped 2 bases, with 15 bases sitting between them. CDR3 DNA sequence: TGTGCCAGCAGCTTACAGGCTACAAAATTACAAGAGACCCAGTACTTC. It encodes CASSLQATKLQETQYF.

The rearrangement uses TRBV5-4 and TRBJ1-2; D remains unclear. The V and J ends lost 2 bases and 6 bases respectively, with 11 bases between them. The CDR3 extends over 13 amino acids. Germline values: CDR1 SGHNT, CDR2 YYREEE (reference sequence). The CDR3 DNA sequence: TGTGCCAGCAGCTTCCCTGACATAGATGGCTACACCTTC. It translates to CASSFPDIDGYTF.